A selection of T cell receptor beta chains follows, all from one sample in a study. In TCRdb, the RT-PCR reads were re-called with MiXCR into one record per CDR3 protein. The sample lists about 680,000 distinct CDR3 sequences; 12% to 15% were seen once. Sample: memory CD4+ T cells from blood. Receptors originate from a female donor in good health, serving as a healthy control. The CDR3 runs from the conserved cysteine through the conserved F or W. The D gene is left open where the match is weak. Clone size appears in some rows only: once, few, many, or a class for an expanded clone.

v_gene,abundance,j_gene,d_gene,CDR3nt,CDR3aa
TRBV7-2,.,TRBJ2-2,.,TGTGCCAGCAGCGCACAGGGACTTGCCGGGGAGCTGTTTTTT,CASSAQGLAGELFF
TRBV27,few,TRBJ2-1,TRBD1,TGTGCCAGCAGTTTCCAAGGACCGGGACAGGGGGCGCGGAATGAGCAGTTCTTC,CASSFQGPGQGARNEQFF
TRBV20-1,.,TRBJ2-3,.,TGCAGTGCTGCCCGCCCGGATACGCAGTATTTT,CSAARPDTQYF
TRBV24-1,many,TRBJ2-1,TRBD2,TGTGCCACCAGTGATTTCGGGAGCGGGAGAGTTACAAATGAGCAGTTCTTC,CATSDFGSGRVTNEQFF
TRBV4-1,many,TRBJ2-5,TRBD2,TGCGCCAGCAGCCAAGGGAGCGGGAGGTCGGGTTCGGAGACCCAGTACTTC,CASSQGSGRSGSETQYF
TRBV20-1,few,TRBJ2-7,.,TGCAGTGCTGCGGGTGGAGCGCGGAGCTCCTACGAGCAGTACTTC,CSAAGGARSSYEQYF
TRBV4-1,.,TRBJ1-4,.,TGCGCCAGCAGCCAAGATACAGGGAGGTCGGCGGAAAAACTGTTTTTT,CASSQDTGRSAEKLFF
TRBV10-3,few,TRBJ2-5,TRBD1,TGTGCCATCAGGGACCCGGGACAGGGCCAAGAGACCCAGTACTTC,CAIRDPGQGQETQYF
TRBV5-1,.,TRBJ2-2,.,TGCGCCAGCAGCTTGCGTGCAGGGAGCGGGGAGCTGTTTTTT,CASSLRAGSGELFF
TRBV10-3,many,TRBJ2-5,.,TGTGCCATCAGTGAGTCTCGGGTTGGGGAGACCCAGTACTTC,CAISESRVGETQYF
TRBV3-1,few,TRBJ2-3,TRBD1,TGTGCCAGCAGCGATACAGGGGGAGCAGATACGCAGTATTTT,CASSDTGGADTQYF